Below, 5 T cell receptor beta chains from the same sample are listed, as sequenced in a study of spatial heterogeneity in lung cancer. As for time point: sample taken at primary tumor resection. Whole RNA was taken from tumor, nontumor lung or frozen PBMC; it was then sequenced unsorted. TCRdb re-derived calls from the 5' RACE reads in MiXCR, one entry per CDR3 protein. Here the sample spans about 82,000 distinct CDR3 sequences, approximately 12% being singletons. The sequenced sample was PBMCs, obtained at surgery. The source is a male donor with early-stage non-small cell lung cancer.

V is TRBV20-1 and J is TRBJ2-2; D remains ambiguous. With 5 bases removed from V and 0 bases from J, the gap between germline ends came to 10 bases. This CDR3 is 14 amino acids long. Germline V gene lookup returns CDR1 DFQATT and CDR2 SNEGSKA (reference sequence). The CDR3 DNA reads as TGCAGTGCTGAGACGATGACGAACACCGGGGAGCTGTTTTTT. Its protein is CSAETMTNTGELFF.

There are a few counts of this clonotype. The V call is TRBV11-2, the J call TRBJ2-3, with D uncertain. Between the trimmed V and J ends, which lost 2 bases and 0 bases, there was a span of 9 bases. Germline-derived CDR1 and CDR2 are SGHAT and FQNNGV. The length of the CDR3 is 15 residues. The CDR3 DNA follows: TGTGCCAGCAGCTTAAACAGCGCTAGCACAGATACGCAGTATTTT. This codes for CASSLNSASTDTQYF.

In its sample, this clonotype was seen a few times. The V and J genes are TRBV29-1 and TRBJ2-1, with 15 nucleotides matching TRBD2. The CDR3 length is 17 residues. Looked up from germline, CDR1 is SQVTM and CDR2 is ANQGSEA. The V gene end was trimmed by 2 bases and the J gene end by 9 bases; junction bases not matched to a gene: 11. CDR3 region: CSVERTSGRASDGEQFF. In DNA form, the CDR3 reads TGCAGCGTTGAAAGGACTAGCGGGAGGGCTTCGGATGGTGAGCAGTTCTTC.

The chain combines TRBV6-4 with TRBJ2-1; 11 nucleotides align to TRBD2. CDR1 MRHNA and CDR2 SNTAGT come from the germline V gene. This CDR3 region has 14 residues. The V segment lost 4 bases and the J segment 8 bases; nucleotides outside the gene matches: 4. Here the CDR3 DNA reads TGTGCCAGCAGTGGTCTAGCGGGGGGCGATGAGCAGTTCTTC. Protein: CASSGLAGGDEQFF.

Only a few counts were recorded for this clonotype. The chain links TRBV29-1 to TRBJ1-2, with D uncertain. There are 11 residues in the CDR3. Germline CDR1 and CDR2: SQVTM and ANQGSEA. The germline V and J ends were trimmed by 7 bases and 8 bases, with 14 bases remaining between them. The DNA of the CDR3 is TGCAGCGCAAAAGGGCGGACGGGCTACACCTTC. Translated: CSAKGRTGYTF.